Listed here is a single T cell receptor beta chain. CD45RO-negative, CCR7-selected cells formed the naive CD8 fraction, which excluded terminally differentiated effector memory CD45RA+ cells. This sample is part of a study of shared clonotypes between healthy human individuals. The data were produced by immunoSEQ multiplex PCR, yet TCRdb's version contains in-frame clones alone and is incomplete. The sample records a few million clones, just over 90% being singletons. This CDR3 contains 15 residues. Germline assignment: CDR1 SGDLS and CDR2 YYNGEE. V was pared by 3 bases and J by 4 bases, with 11 bases between.

The rearrangement joins TRBV9 to TRBJ2-6; D uncertain. The sample consisted of naive CD8+ T cells from PBMCs. This receptor was obtained from a man between 18 and 35 years old in good health. Some clones in this sample may be carry-over from other donors' samples. The CDR3 DNA reads TGTGCCAGCAGCGCCAGCAGGTGGGGGGCCAACGTCCTGACTTTC. Protein product: CASSASRWGANVLTF.